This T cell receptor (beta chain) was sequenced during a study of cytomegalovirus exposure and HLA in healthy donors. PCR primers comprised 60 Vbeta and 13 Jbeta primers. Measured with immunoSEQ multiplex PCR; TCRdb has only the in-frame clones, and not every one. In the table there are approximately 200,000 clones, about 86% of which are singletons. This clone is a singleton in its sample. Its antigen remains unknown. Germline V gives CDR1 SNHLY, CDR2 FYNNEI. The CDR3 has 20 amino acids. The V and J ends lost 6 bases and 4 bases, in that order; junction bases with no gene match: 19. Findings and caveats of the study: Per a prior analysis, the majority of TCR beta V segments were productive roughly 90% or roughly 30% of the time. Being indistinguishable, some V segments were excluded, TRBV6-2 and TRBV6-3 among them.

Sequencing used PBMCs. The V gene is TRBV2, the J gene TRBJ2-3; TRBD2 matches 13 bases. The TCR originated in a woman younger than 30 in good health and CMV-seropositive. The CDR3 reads CASSHKGLAGLSGVADTQYF. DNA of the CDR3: TGTGCCAGCAGCCACAAGGGACTAGCGGGGCTCAGTGGGGTCGCAGATACGCAGTATTTT.